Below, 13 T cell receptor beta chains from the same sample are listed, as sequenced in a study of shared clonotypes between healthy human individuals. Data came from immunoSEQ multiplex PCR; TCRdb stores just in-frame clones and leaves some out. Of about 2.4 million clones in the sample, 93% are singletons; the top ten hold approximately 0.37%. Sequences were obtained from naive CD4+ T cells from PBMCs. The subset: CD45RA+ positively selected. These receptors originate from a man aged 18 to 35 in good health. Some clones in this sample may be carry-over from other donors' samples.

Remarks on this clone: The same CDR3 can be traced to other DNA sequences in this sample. The CDR3 reads CSVGLGQGYEQYF. In DNA, the CDR3 is TGCAGCGTTGGCCTGGGACAGGGGTACGAGCAGTACTTC. The chain links TRBV29-1 to TRBJ2-5; TRBD1 agrees at 10 bases. The DNA end is more similar to TRBJ2-7, so the J call may be wrong. This CDR3 comprises 13 residues. Germline V CDR1 and CDR2: SQVTM, ANQGSEA.

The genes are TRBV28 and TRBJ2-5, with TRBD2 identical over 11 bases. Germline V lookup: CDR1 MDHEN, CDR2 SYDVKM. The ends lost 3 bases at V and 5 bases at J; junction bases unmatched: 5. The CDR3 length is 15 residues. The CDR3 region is CASSFGSSGRETQYF. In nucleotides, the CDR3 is TGTGCCAGCAGTTTTGGATCTAGCGGGAGGGAGACCCAGTACTTC.

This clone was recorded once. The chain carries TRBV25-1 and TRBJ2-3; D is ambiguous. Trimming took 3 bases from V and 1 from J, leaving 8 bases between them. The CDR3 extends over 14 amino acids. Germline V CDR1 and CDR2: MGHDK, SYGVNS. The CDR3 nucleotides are TGTGCCAGCAGTGATCCTGCGGGCACAGATACGCAGTATTTT. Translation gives CASSDPAGTDTQYF. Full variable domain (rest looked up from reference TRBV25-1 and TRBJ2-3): EADIYQTPRYLVIGTGKKITLECSQTMGHDKMYWYQQDPGMELHLIHYSYGVNSTEKGDLSSESTVSRIRTEHFPLTLESARPSHTSQYLCASSDPAGTDTQYFGPGTRLTVL.

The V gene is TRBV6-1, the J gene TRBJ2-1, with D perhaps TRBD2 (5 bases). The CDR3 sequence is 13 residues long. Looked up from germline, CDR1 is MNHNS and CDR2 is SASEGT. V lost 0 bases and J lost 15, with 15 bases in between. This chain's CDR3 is CASSEARLRRGFF. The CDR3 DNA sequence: TGTGCCAGCAGTGAAGCTCGGCTCCGCCGGGGGTTCTTC.

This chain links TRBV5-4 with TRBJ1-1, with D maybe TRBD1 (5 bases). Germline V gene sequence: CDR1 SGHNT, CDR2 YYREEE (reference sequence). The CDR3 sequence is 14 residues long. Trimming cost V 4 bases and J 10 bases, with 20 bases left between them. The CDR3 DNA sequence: TGTGCCAGCAGCCAGGGTGGGCGTTTCGATGCAGCTTTCTTT. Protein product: CASSQGGRFDAAFF.

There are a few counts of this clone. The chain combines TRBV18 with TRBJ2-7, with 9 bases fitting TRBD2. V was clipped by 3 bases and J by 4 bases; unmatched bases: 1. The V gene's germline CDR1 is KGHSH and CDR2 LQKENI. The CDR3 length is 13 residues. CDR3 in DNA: TGTGCCAGCTCACCGAGCGGGAGGTACGAGCAGTACTTC. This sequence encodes CASSPSGRYEQYF.

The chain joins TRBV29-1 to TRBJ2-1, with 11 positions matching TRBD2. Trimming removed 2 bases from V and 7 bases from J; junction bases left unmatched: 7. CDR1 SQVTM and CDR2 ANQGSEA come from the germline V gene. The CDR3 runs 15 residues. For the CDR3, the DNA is TGCAGCGTTGAAACCAGACTAGCGGGATGGAATGAGCAGTTCTTC. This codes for CSVETRLAGWNEQFF.

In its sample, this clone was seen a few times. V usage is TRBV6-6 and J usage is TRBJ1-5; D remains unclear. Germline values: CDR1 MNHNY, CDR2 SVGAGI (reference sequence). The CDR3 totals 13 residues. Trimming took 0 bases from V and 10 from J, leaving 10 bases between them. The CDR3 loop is CASSYSGEAPQHF. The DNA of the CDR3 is TGTGCCAGCAGTTACTCTGGCGAGGCTCCCCAGCATTTT.

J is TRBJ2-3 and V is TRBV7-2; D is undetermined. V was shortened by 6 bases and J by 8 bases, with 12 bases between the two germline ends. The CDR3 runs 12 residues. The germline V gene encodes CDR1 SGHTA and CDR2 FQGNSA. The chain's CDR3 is CASSTLRATQYF. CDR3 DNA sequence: TGTGCCAGCAGTACCCTTCGGGCTACGCAGTATTTT.

The DNA of the CDR3 is TGTGCCAGCTCACCCCTCCACACCAGTGGTAGAAACACCATATATTTT. Translated, it gives CASSPLHTSGRNTIYF. This rearrangement joins TRBV18 to TRBJ1-3, with unresolved D. CDR3 length: 16 amino acids. CDR1 and CDR2 (germline): KGHSH, LQKENI. V was trimmed by 3 bases and J by 5 bases, leaving 17 bases between them. Full variable domain (outside the CDR3, taken from reference TRBV18 and TRBJ1-3): NAGVMQNPRHLVRRRGQEARLRCSPMKGHSHVYWYRQLPEEGLKFMVYLQKENIIDESGMPKERFSAEFPKEGPSILRIQQVVRGDSAAYFCASSPLHTSGRNTIYFGEGSWLTVV.

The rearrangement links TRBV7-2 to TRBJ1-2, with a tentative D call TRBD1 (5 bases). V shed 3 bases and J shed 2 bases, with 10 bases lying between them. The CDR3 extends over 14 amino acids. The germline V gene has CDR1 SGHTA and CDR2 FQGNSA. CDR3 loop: CASSLTDPNYGYTF. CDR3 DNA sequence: TGTGCCAGCAGCTTGACAGATCCCAACTATGGCTACACCTTC.

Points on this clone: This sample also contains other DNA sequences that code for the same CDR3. Here the CDR3 reads CASSLGQGGTEAFF. The CDR3, as DNA: TGCGCCAGCAGCTTGGGGCAGGGGGGCACTGAAGCTTTCTTT. This chain joins TRBV5-1 and TRBJ1-1, with 7 nucleotides matching TRBD1. CDR1 and CDR2 (germline): SGHRS, YFSETQ. J was trimmed by 4 bases and V by 0 bases; bases with no gene match: 3. CDR3 length: 14 amino acids.

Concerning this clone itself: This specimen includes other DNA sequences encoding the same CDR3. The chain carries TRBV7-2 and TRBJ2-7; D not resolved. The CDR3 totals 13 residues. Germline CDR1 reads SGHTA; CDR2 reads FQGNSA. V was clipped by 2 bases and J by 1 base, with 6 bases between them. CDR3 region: CASSLSGSYEQYF. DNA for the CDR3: TGTGCCAGCAGCTTATCCGGATCCTACGAGCAGTACTTC.